The clone carrying this TCR beta chain has a handful of counts. Its antigen is unknown. This entry comes from a study of shared clonotypes between healthy human individuals. Findings and limits, study-wide: Large sequencing depth failed to make sorted-subset sequencing complete, rarefaction showed. The authors sampled blood alone, and tissue repertoires likely differ.

Template for every sorted-subset replicate PCR totaled around 200 ng DNA, tens of thousands of T cell genomes. Clones were read by immunoSEQ multiplex PCR, and TCRdb kept only the in-frame ones, dropping some. The sample shows approximately 2.5 million clones, approximately 93% of them seen only once. The V gene lost 5 bases and the J gene lost 5 bases, with 15 bases spanning the gap. This CDR3 has 14 residues. Germline V CDR1 and CDR2: SNHLY, FYNNEI. The chain employs TRBV2 and TRBJ2-5; TRBD1 might be the D (5 bases). Sequenced sample: naive CD4+ T cells from PBMCs. The subset: CD45RA+ positively selected. The sequence came from a man younger than 35 in good health. Some clones in this sample may be carry-over from other donors' samples. CDR3 amino acids: CASSSNHKGETQYF. CDR3 nucleotides: TGTGCCAGCAGTTCCAATCACAAGGGGGAGACCCAGTACTTC.